This paragraph covers one T cell receptor (beta chain) sequence. The target antigen is unknown. Time point described: patch test 1, 2 weeks after DPC sensitization. Treatment given: therapeutic diphenylcyclopropenone sensitization with weekly scalp DPC. The study enrolled 18 to 70-year-old alopecia patients suitable for DPC. Separate cDNA molecules received unique molecular identifiers, which the library attached to them. TCRdb used MiXCR to reprocess the RACE reads, holding one entry per CDR3 protein. The sample has some 350,000 distinct CDR3 sequences, under 9% seen once; the top ten hold around 8.2%. These data are taken from a study of human T cells and chemical hapten exposure. Findings and caveats of the study: In comparison with controls, expanded TCRs gave rise to a significantly larger number of large CDR3 similarity clusters. There was alopecia in the donors, so their immune response may differ from that of healthy people.

The CDR3 is 12 residues long. This receptor was obtained from a young woman with alopecia areata. Some clones in this sample may be carry-over from other donors' samples. The chain uses TRBV21-1 and TRBJ2-3; the table's TRBD1 call for D was not verified on the DNA. TRBV21-1 is a recognized pseudogene. The material sequenced was whole blood, taken in connection with sensitization to the hapten diphenylcyclopropenone (DPC). In DNA form, the CDR3 reads TGCCACCGGGACAGGGGAATAGAAACGCAGTATTTT. Translating gives CHRDRGIETQYF.